This T cell receptor (beta chain) emerged from a study of blood T cell repertoires in COVID-19. The overall study: The origin of the acute and convalescent COVID-19 samples was the United States, Italy and Spain. T cells, B-cell-depleted T cells, or PBMCs supplied cDNA or gDNA.

V was clipped by 2 bases and J by 0 bases, with 10 bases between them. This CDR3 is 15 amino acids long. Germline-derived CDR1 and CDR2 are SGHAT and FQDESV (reference sequence). Patients of the Seattle cohort, enrolled during active infection, were followed longitudinally. Authors' data handling: Cell counts per sample came from amplifying reference gene primers. The protocol was immunoSEQ multiplex PCR, while the TCRdb copy is restricted to in-frame clones and leaves out a portion. The D gene and trimming were derived from the DNA, and the V and J assignments and clone size from that table. The repertoire has approximately 250,000 clones, approximately 85% of them found once; the top ten carry 4.5% to 5.5%.

Source material: peripheral blood. This chain links TRBV11-1 with TRBJ1-1; no reliable D call. The TCR comes from a middle-aged man with COVID-19, enrolled during active disease. The DNA of the CDR3 is TGTGCCAGCAGCTTATCTCGAGGCGTGAACACTGAAGCTTTCTTT. Its protein is CASSLSRGVNTEAFF.